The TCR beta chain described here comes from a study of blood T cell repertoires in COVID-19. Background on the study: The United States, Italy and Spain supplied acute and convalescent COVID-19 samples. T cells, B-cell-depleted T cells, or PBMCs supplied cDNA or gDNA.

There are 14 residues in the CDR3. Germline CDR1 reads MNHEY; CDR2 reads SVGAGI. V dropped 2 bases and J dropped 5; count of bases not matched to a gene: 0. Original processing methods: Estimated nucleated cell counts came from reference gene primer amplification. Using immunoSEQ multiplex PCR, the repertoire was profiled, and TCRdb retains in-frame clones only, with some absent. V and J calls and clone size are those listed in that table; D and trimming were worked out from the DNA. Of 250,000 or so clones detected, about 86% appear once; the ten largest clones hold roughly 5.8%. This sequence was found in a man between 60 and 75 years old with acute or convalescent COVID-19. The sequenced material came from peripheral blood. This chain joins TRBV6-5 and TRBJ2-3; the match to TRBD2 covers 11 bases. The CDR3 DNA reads TGTGCCAGCAGTTACGGACTAGCGGGAGATACGCAGTATTTT. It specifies CASSYGLAGDTQYF.